Listed here is a single T cell receptor beta chain. Authors' analysis steps: Cell counts per sample came from amplifying reference gene primers. Generated by immunoSEQ multiplex PCR, the TCRdb table keeps only in-frame clones and is missing some. D and trimming come from the DNA, and the V and J calls and clone size come from that table. The sample lists about 62,000 clones, around 89% occurring once. This sample was taken from a study of blood T cell repertoires in COVID-19. The overall study: Italy, Spain and the United States were the sources of the convalescent and acute COVID-19 samples. T cells, B-cell-depleted T cells, or PBMCs provided the cDNA or gDNA that served as material.

V lost 2 bases and J 5 bases, leaving 13 bases between the germline ends. CDR1 is MNHEY, CDR2 SMNVEV, per germline (reference sequence). This CDR3 comprises 15 residues. The V gene is TRBV27, the J gene TRBJ1-5; D ambiguous. Sequenced: peripheral blood. This receptor was identified in a human donor in a cohort sampled during active COVID-19. The CDR3 is CASSLVPQRDQPQHF. CDR3 DNA sequence: TGTGCCAGCAGTTTAGTCCCTCAGAGGGATCAGCCCCAGCATTTT.